This T cell receptor (beta chain) comes out of a study of cytomegalovirus exposure and HLA in healthy donors. Overall study: Of some 410 genotyped donors, 80% to 85% grouped in the Caucasian-associated ancestry cluster.

Trimming removed 2 bases at V and 5 bases at J, with 12 bases between. Germline-derived CDR1 and CDR2 are SGHRS and YFSETQ. The CDR3 runs 14 residues. A multiplex PCR was run with 60 Vbeta primers and 13 Jbeta primers. Sequenced by immunoSEQ multiplex PCR; TCRdb stores in-frame clones only, minus some. The sample gives 150,000 to 200,000 clones, roughly 73% of which show up once; around 8.3% is in the top ten. As to this clone: Its antigen is unknown.

Participants comprised healthy donors of bone marrow. General study findings and limits: Previous analysis showed most TCR beta V segments were productive about 90% or about 30% of the time. In a later analysis, specific HLA alleles were associated with 15,000 to 20,000 TCR beta sequences at a 0.05 false discovery rate.

The chain has TRBV5-1 and TRBJ2-3; D might be TRBD1 (5 bases). The specimen was PBMCs. The sequence was obtained from a woman in her forties in good health and CMV-seropositive. CDR3 DNA: TGCGCCAGCAGCTTAGGGGCAACCCAAGATACGCAGTATTTT. Its protein product is CASSLGATQDTQYF.